The clone carrying this T cell receptor beta chain appeared many times. TCR beta VDJ and CDR3 profiling used genomic DNA as template. MiXCR, applied by TCRdb to the reads, yields one record per CDR3 protein. The sample contains hundreds of thousands of distinct CDR3 sequences, 65% to 80% of which appear only once. These data come from a study of CD8+CD57+ T cells in acquired aplastic anemia. The CDR3 runs to 15 residues. Trimming cost V 7 bases and J 0 bases, with 10 bases left between them. Looked up from germline, CDR1 is MNHEY and CDR2 is SVGAGI. The chain couples TRBV6-5 to TRBJ1-6; no clear D gene. This TCR was sampled from a human donor in good health, serving as a control. Sequencing was done on a sample of sorted CD4+, CD8+, or CD8+CD57+ T cells (not recorded which) from PBMCs. The CDR3, as DNA: TGTGCCAGCAATCCGGGGAGCTCCTATAATTCACCCCTCCACTTT. It specifies CASNPGSSYNSPLHF.